The 18 T cell receptor beta chains below all came from one sample that was sequenced in a study of blood T cells in healthy people across ages. With a J-beta primer mix and a sample-barcoded 5' primer, a second PCR ran about 7 to 11 cycles. TCRdb called the 5' RACE reads again in MiXCR, with one record for every CDR3 protein. Of 450,000 to 700,000 distinct CDR3 sequences in the sample, roughly 29% are singletons; the top ten hold less than 20%. The sample consisted of blood. The source is a woman aged 70-85 years in good health.

V is TRBV7-9 and J is TRBJ1-4; D is unclear. Trimming shortened V by 5 bases and J by 8 bases, and 21 bases separated the two germline ends. Germline V CDR1 and CDR2: SEHNR, FQNEAQ (reference sequence). This CDR3 region has 16 residues. CDR3: CASSPREGSGREKLFF. CDR3 coding DNA: TGTGCCAGCAGCCCCCGAGAAGGGTCAGGTAGAGAAAAACTGTTTTTT.

There are a few counts of this clonotype. The rearrangement uses TRBV24-1 and TRBJ2-3; maybe TRBD2 (6 bases). The CDR3 is made up of 15 amino acids. The germline V gene encodes CDR1 KGHDR and CDR2 SFDVKD. The ends were cut back, 5 bases at V and 4 bases at J, with 15 bases in the middle. The CDR3, as DNA: TGTGCCACCAGTGGGAGGGGCCGAGTGGCAGATACGCAGTATTTT. Amino acids: CATSGRGRVADTQYF.

This clonotype was seen a few times. V usage is TRBV27 and J usage is TRBJ2-7; D is undetermined. The CDR3 has 14 residues. V was clipped by 8 bases and J by 6 bases, with 20 bases between them. Germline lookup yields CDR1 MNHEY and CDR2 SMNVEV (reference sequence). Here the CDR3 reads CASSIRPGSGEQYF. The CDR3 region has the DNA TGTGCCAGCTCTATAAGACCCGGGTCAGGCGAGCAGTACTTC.

The rearrangement uses TRBV28 and TRBJ2-5; 8 bases are a match to TRBD1. The end of the DNA is better explained by TRBJ2-7, so the J call may be wrong. Germline V CDR1 and CDR2: MDHEN, SYDVKM. The CDR3 has 13 amino acids. The CDR3 loop is CASNTGGLYEQYF. The CDR3 DNA is TGTGCCAGCAACACAGGGGGTCTCTACGAGCAGTACTTC.

This clonotype has more than one count but fewer than ten. CDR3 residues: CASSLVAGNNEQFF. Written as DNA, the CDR3 is TGCGCCAGCAGCTTAGTAGCGGGGAACAATGAGCAGTTCTTC. The chain carries TRBV5-1 and TRBJ2-1; 8 bases map to TRBD2. V lost 2 bases and J lost 5; bases outside the gene matches: 3. Germline V gives CDR1 SGHRS, CDR2 YFSETQ. The CDR3 extends over 14 amino acids.

CDR3 coding DNA: TGTGCCAGCAGCTCCTCCGGGGCTAGCGGGGGGGCACGGGAGACCCAGTACTTC. It is translated as CASSSSGASGGARETQYF. The V call is TRBV7-3, the J call TRBJ2-1; 12 bases agree with TRBD2. Matching the DNA end better, TRBJ2-5 makes the J call doubtful. The CDR3 is 18 amino acids. CDR1 and CDR2 from the germline V gene are SGHTA and FQGTGA.

This clonotype was observed a few times. This rearrangement joins TRBV7-2 to TRBJ1-2; D gene unclear. Trimming removed 7 bases from V and 5 bases from J, with 20 bases in between. The V gene's germline CDR1 is SGHTA and CDR2 FQGNSA. The CDR3 has 15 residues. CDR3 region: CASKVGGSGFYGYTF. CDR3 sequence (DNA): TGTGCCAGCAAAGTGGGCGGTTCGGGCTTTTATGGCTACACCTTC.

The genes are TRBV6-1 and TRBJ2-7; 7 bases are shared with TRBD1. The CDR3 is made up of 14 amino acids. From germline, CDR1 is MNHNS and CDR2 SASEGT. J was trimmed by 1 base and V by 7 bases; bases with no gene match: 7. The CDR3 sequence is CASTRTGGSYEQYF. In nucleotides, the CDR3 is TGTGCCAGCACCCGGACAGGTGGATCCTACGAGCAGTACTTC.

As regards this clonotype: The CDR3 carries no conserved terminal phenylalanine or tryptophan, so it likely arises from a read error. V gene TRBV6-5 combines with J gene TRBJ2-3, with D perhaps TRBD1 (6 bases). CDR1 is MNHEY and CDR2 is SVGAGI in the germline V gene. The CDR3 covers 15 residues. The V gene lost 5 bases and the J gene lost 2 bases, with 14 bases spanning the gap. The CDR3 DNA is TGTGCCAGCAGTCATCAGGGGTTGCTCACAGATACGCAGTATTCT. This sequence encodes CASSHQGLLTDTQYS.

The rearrangement links TRBV11-2 to TRBJ2-6; 8 bases align to TRBD1. Germline CDR1 and CDR2: SGHAT and FQNNGV. V dropped 1 base and J dropped 0; count of bases not matched to a gene: 8. This CDR3 has 19 amino acids. The CDR3 protein is CASSLARTGLVSGANVLTF. CDR3 coding DNA: TGTGCCAGCAGCTTAGCCCGGACAGGGTTGGTCTCTGGGGCCAACGTCCTGACTTTC.

At least ten counts were recorded for this clonotype. The CDR3 sequence: CSALAELQETQYF. CDR3 nucleotide sequence: TGCAGCGCTCTAGCGGAGCTCCAAGAGACCCAGTACTTC. V usage is TRBV20-1 and J usage is TRBJ2-5; 7 bases align to TRBD2. The CDR3 is 13 residues long. Germline V gene data show CDR1 as DFQATT and CDR2 as SNEGSKA (reference sequence).

The rearrangement uses TRBV11-2 and TRBJ2-1, with D tentatively TRBD1 (6 bases). V lost 0 bases and J 8 bases, leaving 20 bases between the germline ends. This CDR3 spans 17 amino acids. The V gene's germline CDR1 is SGHAT and CDR2 FQNNGV. Here the CDR3 DNA reads TGTGCCAGCAGCTTAGATTGGAGAAGCGCAGGGGATGATGAGCAGTTCTTC. As protein: CASSLDWRSAGDDEQFF.

About this clonotype: The CDR3 does not end in the conserved phenylalanine or tryptophan, so this is likely a read error. The chain combines TRBV7-9 with TRBJ2-7; D gene unclear. This CDR3 comprises 12 residues. Germline V gene sequence: CDR1 SEHNR, CDR2 FQNEAQ (reference sequence). The CDR3: CASSLDGDEQYS. Written as DNA, the CDR3 is TGTGCCAGCAGCTTAGATGGAGACGAACAGTACTCC.

This clonotype was recorded a few times. The V call is TRBV12-3 or TRBV12-4, the J call TRBJ2-5; tentatively, D is TRBD2 (6 bases). The J call may be incorrect, as the DNA end agrees better with TRBJ2-7. There are 14 residues in the CDR3. CDR3 residues: CASSLYRGTYEQYF. The CDR3 bases are TGTGCCAGCAGTTTATATCGGGGGACCTACGAGCAGTACTTC.

This clonotype has ten or more counts. The chain has TRBV12-3 or TRBV12-4 and TRBJ2-5; D unclear. This CDR3 contains 13 residues. V was cut by 3 bases and J by 2 bases, with 7 bases left in between. CDR3 sequence reads: CASSFIHQETQYF. CDR3 sequence (DNA): TGTGCCAGCAGTTTTATCCATCAAGAGACCCAGTACTTC.

This clonotype was counted only a few times. This rearrangement joins TRBV24-1 to TRBJ2-2; D is unresolved. CDR3 size: 12 residues. Germline CDR1 and CDR2: KGHDR and SFDVKD. V was shortened by 4 bases and J by 2 bases, with 1 base between the two germline ends. CDR3 residues: CATSDNTGELFF. CDR3 coding DNA: TGTGCCACCAGTGACAACACCGGGGAGCTGTTTTTT.

This clonotype came up a few times. The genes are TRBV6-5 and TRBJ2-1; tentative D call: TRBD2 (5 bases). The V gene lost 3 bases and the J gene lost 7 bases, with 10 bases spanning the gap. The CDR3 covers 13 residues. Germline CDR1 is MNHEY and CDR2 is SVGAGI. CDR3 nucleotide sequence: TGTGCCAGCAGTTATCGAGGGCCGAATGAGCAGTTCTTC. This translates into CASSYRGPNEQFF.

In this sample, this clonotype turned up many times. DNA for the CDR3: TGCAGCGTTCGGACTAGCGGGGGTTACGAGCAGTACTTC. Its translation is CSVRTSGGYEQYF. This chain uses TRBV29-1 with TRBJ2-5, with 13 bases identical to TRBD2. TRBJ2-7 matches the DNA end more closely, so the J call is doubtful. Germline CDR1 is SQVTM and CDR2 is ANQGSEA. The CDR3 sequence is 13 residues long.